This T cell receptor beta chain was observed in a study of cytomegalovirus exposure and HLA in healthy donors. Study-wide findings and caveats: Rarity characterized most TCR sequences, yet some public TCRs appeared in many donors.

As for this clone: Its antigen is still unknown.

The ends were cut back, 4 bases at V and 4 bases at J, with 13 bases in the middle. Germline CDR1 and CDR2: MNHNS and SASEGT. This CDR3 has 14 amino acids. PCR employed 60 Vbeta and 13 Jbeta primers. Sequencing was performed with immunoSEQ multiplex PCR; in TCRdb, only in-frame clones are kept and a portion is missing. The sample lists 100,000 or so clones, approximately 72% occurring once. Healthy bone marrow donors made up the donor group. The receptor comes from a man under 40 in good health and CMV-seronegative. Sequenced input: PBMCs. This chain uses TRBV6-1 with TRBJ1-2; D is unclear. The CDR3 region has the DNA TGTGCCAGCAGTGGTTTTCGTCGGTTCTATGGCTACACCTTC. This encodes CASSGFRRFYGYTF.